This T cell receptor beta chain was documented in a study of T-cell reconstitution after alpha-beta-depleted transplantation in children (dated by TCRdb to about 2016). In the study overall: Using TCR repertoire profiling, the study followed T-cell immune reconstitution in a quantitative way in children after TCRalphabeta/CD19-depleted allogeneic hematopoietic cell transplantation.

V lost 8 bases and J lost 4 bases; the stretch between them is 20 bases long. The CDR3 runs 15 residues from the cysteine to the phenylalanine. The retained sequence is limited to the CDR3, 45 bases, with the frame set at the first base. Looking up the germline V gene yields CDR1 MNHEY and CDR2 SVGEGT. The library was produced with PCR. The instrument was an Illumina HiSeq 2500. To normalize quantification of the TCRbeta repertoire, the TCR libraries were built with molecular barcoding that relied on unique molecular identifiers. TCRdb trimmed the raw reads at Q25, called clones with MiXCR and kept productive beta chains. When rows share a CDR3 protein, they turn into one entry using the most common DNA and genes. Across this sample there are some 600,000 distinct CDR3 sequences, with 16% seen only once. Jointly, the top ten make up 0.8% to 1.1% of the sample. Turning to this clonotype: Its antigen remains undetermined. Per-nucleotide qualities are absent, and no much larger clonotype sits a single base away.

The source is a human donor who donated a stem cell graft to a child with acute myeloid leukemia. The chain is encoded by TRBV6-2 or TRBV6-3 joined to TRBJ1-1, with the identity of the D gene unclear. The input for sequencing was PBMCs from the stem cell graft donor, taken from the stem cell graft. The sequenced DNA is TGTGCCAGCCCCCCCCGGGAAGGTGGGAGCACTGAAGCTTTCTTT. It specifies CASPPREGGSTEAFF.